This entry lists 24 T cell receptor beta chains sequenced from one sample in a study of T cell responses to AZD1222 COVID-19 vaccine. Using immunoSEQ multiplex PCR, the repertoire was profiled, and TCRdb retains in-frame clones only, with some absent. The sample lists approximately 160,000 clones, approximately 89% occurring once. The material was peripheral blood, obtained on day 0 of MenACWY control vaccination. The receptors come from an adult in good health.

J is TRBJ1-2 and V is TRBV28; D not certain. V shed 5 bases and J shed 0 bases, with 13 bases lying between them. Germline V gene lookup returns CDR1 MDHEN and CDR2 SYDVKM. CDR3 length: 15 amino acids. The CDR3, as DNA: TGTGCCAGCAGTCCCCTCGCCGGTTCTAACTATGGCTACACCTTC. Translating it yields CASSPLAGSNYGYTF.

The chain recombines TRBV6-4 with TRBJ1-1; D is ambiguous. CDR3 length: 13 amino acids. Trimming cost V 3 bases and J 0 bases, with 5 bases left between them. The V gene's germline CDR1 is MRHNA and CDR2 SNTAGT. The CDR3 DNA follows: TGTGCCAGCAGTGAGGAGATGAACACTGAAGCTTTCTTT. As protein: CASSEEMNTEAFF.

The V call is TRBV7-2, the J call TRBJ2-6; no definite D call. The CDR3 contains 15 residues. Germline V lookup: CDR1 SGHTA, CDR2 FQGNSA. V was trimmed by 2 bases and J by 0 bases, leaving 5 bases between them. CDR3 in amino acids: CASSLLSSGANVLTF. DNA for the CDR3: TGTGCCAGCAGCTTACTCTCCTCTGGGGCCAACGTCCTGACTTTC.

The chain employs TRBV5-8 and TRBJ2-1; D uncertain. V lost 4 bases and J 8 bases, leaving 4 bases between the germline ends. CDR1 and CDR2 (germline): SGHTS, YDEGEE. The CDR3 totals 10 residues. The CDR3 loop is CASSADEQFF. The CDR3 DNA sequence: TGTGCCAGCAGCGCGGATGAGCAGTTCTTC.

V gene TRBV7-8 combines with J gene TRBJ2-7; 9 positions agree with TRBD1. Germline lookup yields CDR1 SGHVS and CDR2 FQNEAQ. The CDR3 is 14 amino acids. V lost 9 bases, J lost 6 bases, and 12 bases stayed unmatched. CDR3 in amino acids: CASSPGDRVGEQYF. The CDR3 nucleotides read TGTGCCAGTTCTCCGGGGGACAGGGTGGGCGAGCAGTACTTC.

This rearrangement joins TRBV28 to TRBJ1-5; 10 bases fit TRBD1. J gave up 2 bases and V 4 bases, and 2 bases lay outside the gene matches. CDR3 length: 15 amino acids. CDR1 MDHEN and CDR2 SYDVKM come from the germline V gene. The CDR3 region has the DNA TGTGCCAGCAGTTGGGACAGGGGAGGCAATCAGCCCCAGCATTTT. Translated, it gives CASSWDRGGNQPQHF.

V is TRBV28 and J is TRBJ1-1; 8 bases fit TRBD1. The germline V gene has CDR1 MDHEN and CDR2 SYDVKM. The CDR3 loop spans 15 amino acids. After removal of 5 bases from V and 5 bases from J, the junction contained 10 bases not matched to a gene. The CDR3 DNA is TGTGCCAGCAGTGGCCGGACAGGGACATGGACTGAAGCTTTCTTT. Protein: CASSGRTGTWTEAFF.

This chain joins TRBV11-2 and TRBJ1-2, with a possible D match to TRBD1 (5 bases). The CDR3 length is 12 residues. Trimming cost V 3 bases and J 4 bases, with 6 bases left between them. Germline CDR1 SGHAT, CDR2 FQNNGV. CDR3 region: CASSFDSYGYTF. The CDR3 DNA is TGTGCCAGCAGCTTTGACAGCTATGGCTACACCTTC.

This chain connects TRBV29-1 to TRBJ2-1, with D tentatively TRBD1 (6 bases). From germline, CDR1 is SQVTM and CDR2 ANQGSEA. V lost 8 bases and J lost 3, with 14 bases in between. The CDR3 totals 13 residues. CDR3 bases: TGCAGCTTAGGGGGAATGATCTACAATGAGCAGTTCTTC. This translates into CSLGGMIYNEQFF.

Regarding this clone: Other DNA sequences in this specimen translate into the identical CDR3. This chain uses TRBV2 with TRBJ2-7, with unresolved D. CDR1 is SNHLY, CDR2 FYNNEI, per germline. The CDR3 sequence is 11 residues long. V lost 8 bases and J 0 bases, leaving 5 bases between the germline ends. The CDR3 sequence is CASSPSYEQYF. CDR3 sequence (DNA): TGTGCCAGCTCGCCCTCCTACGAGCAGTACTTC.

The rearrangement links TRBV15 to TRBJ1-2; D might be TRBD1 (6 bases). This CDR3 has 17 amino acids. Between the trimmed V and J ends, which lost 1 base and 4 bases, there was a span of 19 bases. In germline, CDR1 is LNHNV, CDR2 YYDKDF (reference sequence). The CDR3 loop reads CATSRAKKTGASYGYTF. The DNA of the CDR3 is TGTGCCACCAGCAGAGCCAAAAAGACGGGGGCCAGCTATGGCTACACCTTC.

This sequence joins TRBV4-3 and TRBJ1-1; possibly TRBD1 for D (5 bases). V shed 5 bases and J shed 6 bases, with 13 bases lying between them. The germline V gene has CDR1 LGHNA and CDR2 YSLEER. CDR3 size: 13 residues. CDR3 residues: CASSTRQRAEAFF. The CDR3, as DNA: TGCGCCAGCAGCACCCGACAGAGGGCTGAAGCTTTCTTT.

This chain links TRBV2 with TRBJ1-1; a possible D gene is TRBD1 (6 bases). CDR3 length equals 15 residues. V lost 3 bases and J 1 base, leaving 12 bases between the germline ends. CDR1 is SNHLY and CDR2 is FYNNEI in the germline V gene. This chain's CDR3 is CASSEGGASNTEAFF. CDR3 bases: TGTGCCAGCAGTGAGGGGGGGGCCTCGAACACTGAAGCTTTCTTT.

The gene calls are TRBV5-4 and TRBJ1-3, with D uncertain. This CDR3 is 14 amino acids long. Trimming left V 3 bases short and J 7 bases short, with 14 bases between. From germline, CDR1 is SGHNT and CDR2 YYREEE (reference sequence). The CDR3 region has the DNA TGTGCCAGCAGCTCGGAGGGCGGGAGGAACACCATATATTTT. It encodes CASSSEGGRNTIYF.

This chain uses TRBV6-5 with TRBJ1-2; D is possibly TRBD1 (5 bases). The V gene's germline CDR1 is MNHEY and CDR2 SVGAGI. V was cut by 7 bases and J by 4 bases, with 19 bases left in between. The CDR3 spans 15 residues. CDR3 in amino acids: CASTPREGQIYGYTF. In DNA, the CDR3 is TGTGCCAGCACCCCCCGCGAGGGGCAGATCTATGGCTACACCTTC.

This rearrangement joins TRBV7-9 to TRBJ1-2; TRBD1 matches 8 bases. With 5 bases clipped from V and 4 bases from J, the junction kept 9 bases outside the gene matches. Germline V gene data show CDR1 as SEHNR and CDR2 as FQNEAQ (reference sequence). The CDR3 is 15 amino acids. The CDR3 DNA reads TGTGCCAGCAGCAACTCCGGACAGGGCCTCTATGGCTACACCTTC. This codes for CASSNSGQGLYGYTF.

CDR3 loop: CASSQEGGRETQYF. The DNA for the CDR3 is TGTGCCAGCAGCCAAGAAGGGGGACGGGAGACCCAGTACTTC. The chain employs TRBV3-1 (or the pseudogene TRBV3-2) and TRBJ2-5; D possibly corresponds to TRBD1 (6 bases). This CDR3 spans 14 amino acids. Germline values: CDR1 LGHDT, CDR2 YNNKEL (reference sequence). Deletions cut 0 bases from V and 5 bases from J, with 10 bases between.

This clone came up once. This rearrangement joins TRBV28 to TRBJ2-7; 14 bases match TRBD2. J was trimmed by 4 bases and V by 3 bases; bases with no gene match: 14. The germline V gene has CDR1 MDHEN and CDR2 SYDVKM. The CDR3 has 19 residues. The CDR3 loop reads CASSFKATGLAGDLYEQYF. The CDR3 nucleotides are TGTGCCAGCAGTTTCAAAGCGACGGGACTAGCGGGAGACCTTTACGAGCAGTACTTC. The full variable domain, rest sourced from reference TRBV28 and TRBJ2-7, is DVKVTQSSRYLVKRTGEKVFLECVQDMDHENMFWYRQDPGLGLRLIYFSYDVKMKEKGDIPEGYSVSREKKERFSLILESASTNQTSMYLCASSFKATGLAGDLYEQYFGPGTRLTVT.

The chain recombines TRBV9 with TRBJ2-4; perhaps D is TRBD1 or TRBD2 (5 bases each). Germline lookup yields CDR1 SGDLS and CDR2 YYNGEE. The CDR3 length is 13 residues. V gave up 6 bases and J gave up 6 bases, with 13 bases separating them. The CDR3 nucleotides are TGTGCCAGCACCGGGGACGCAGGAAACATTCAGTACTTC. Translating it yields CASTGDAGNIQYF.

As DNA, the CDR3 is TGTGCCAGCAGCTTAGCGCGTGGGCAGGGGAACTATGGCTACACCTTC. Amino acids: CASSLARGQGNYGYTF. This chain connects TRBV7-8 to TRBJ1-2; a weak D match, TRBD1 (6 bases). The germline V and J ends were trimmed by 0 bases and 2 bases, with 13 bases remaining between them. CDR1 is SGHVS, CDR2 FQNEAQ, per germline. This CDR3 has 16 residues.

The V gene is TRBV14, the J gene TRBJ1-1; TRBD1 agrees at 7 bases. The CDR3 consists of 13 residues. Germline V gene data show CDR1 as SGHDN and CDR2 as FVKESK. The V gene end was trimmed by 7 bases and the J gene end by 11 bases; junction bases not matched to a gene: 13. The CDR3 protein is CASMTSQGGMAFF. CDR3 DNA sequence: TGTGCCAGCATGACGAGCCAGGGGGGGATGGCTTTCTTT.

The chain has TRBV29-1 and TRBJ1-1; D gene uncertain. Germline V gene data show CDR1 as SQVTM and CDR2 as ANQGSEA. CDR3 size: 12 residues. Trimming removed 4 bases at V and 6 bases at J, with 12 bases between. The CDR3 DNA reads TGCAGCGTTGTTCTCCTCAATGCTGAAGCTTTCTTT. Its protein product is CSVVLLNAEAFF.

This clone has only one observation. The chain uses TRBV18 and TRBJ1-1, with D tentatively TRBD1 (5 bases). Germline-derived CDR1 and CDR2 are KGHSH and LQKENI. The CDR3 has 15 residues. V lost 0 bases and J 8 bases, leaving 16 bases between the germline ends. CDR3 DNA sequence: TGTGCCAGCTCACCACCAGGGGCCCGCGGGAGAGAAGCTTTCTTT. Translation: CASSPPGARGREAFF. Supplemented by reference TRBV18 and TRBJ1-1, the full variable domain reads NAGVMQNPRHLVRRRGQEARLRCSPMKGHSHVYWYRQLPEEGLKFMVYLQKENIIDESGMPKERFSAEFPKEGPSILRIQQVVRGDSAAYFCASSPPGARGREAFFGQGTRLTVV.

V usage is TRBV7-3 and J usage is TRBJ2-7, with D hard to call. The CDR3 is 13 residues long. Germline CDR1 SGHTA, CDR2 FQGTGA. V was clipped by 5 bases and J by 7 bases, with 15 bases between them. The CDR3 bases are TGTGCCAGCAGCCCTCCCGGATCTAGGGAGCAGTACTTC. Amino acids: CASSPPGSREQYF.